A single sample gave rise to the 12 T cell receptor beta chains below, sequenced in a study of shared clonotypes between healthy human individuals (dated by TCRdb to 2020 to 2022). The library was built by means of the immunoSEQ multiplex PCR assay. This immuneACCESS table, as held by TCRdb, lists in-frame sequences with V and J called but not all clones. Of the missing ones, under half trace to an unresolved V gene in checked studies; the others have no known cause. The table for this sample lists approximately 2,000,000 clones; roughly 93% of them were counted only once. About 1.7% of the sample is taken by the ten largest. CD8 naive samples were CD45RO-negative cells positively selected for CCR7, giving a CD45RA+CCR7+ population that excluded TemRA cells. The material sequenced was naive CD8+ T cells from PBMCs. What this sample's cell subset or site label stands for: CD45RA+CCR7+. These receptors were obtained from a man between 18 and 35 years old in good health. Some clones in this sample may be carry-over from other donors' samples.

This chain connects TRBV27 to TRBJ2-7, with 8 nucleotides matching TRBD2. This CDR3 region has 14 residues. The junction had 10 bases not matched to a gene; V was cut back by 5 bases and J by 7 bases. Germline V gene data show CDR1 as MNHEY and CDR2 as SMNVEV (reference sequence). CDR3 bases: TGTGCCAGCAGTAATCCGGGACTAGTAGAGGAGCAGTACTTC. Protein: CASSNPGLVEEQYF.

This clone has just one count. This sequence joins TRBV7-6 and TRBJ2-3, with 9 positions matching TRBD1. The V gene end was trimmed by 6 bases and the J gene end by 2 bases; junction bases not matched to a gene: 3. This CDR3 has 14 residues. The germline V gene has CDR1 SGHVS and CDR2 FNYEAQ. CDR3 residues: CASSRTGDTDTQYF. As DNA, the CDR3 is TGTGCCAGCAGTCGGACAGGGGACACAGATACGCAGTATTTT.

The rearrangement uses TRBV11-1 and TRBJ2-1; 8 nucleotides match TRBD2. CDR1 is SGHAT and CDR2 is FQDESV in the germline V gene (reference sequence). V lost 1 base to trimming and J lost 4 bases; unmatched junction nucleotides: 6. This CDR3 contains 16 residues. The CDR3 loop reads CASSLVASGLYNEQFF. The CDR3 coding sequence is TGTGCCAGCAGCTTAGTGGCTAGCGGGCTATACAATGAGCAGTTCTTC.

V and J are TRBV7-9 and TRBJ2-2, with 9 bases that match TRBD1. Unmatched junction bases numbered 6, after V lost 1 base and J lost 0 bases. Per the germline V gene, CDR1 is SEHNR and CDR2 is FQNEAQ (reference sequence). The CDR3 runs to 18 residues. The CDR3 DNA reads as TGTGCCAGCAGCTTAGTGCGGACAGGGGCACCGAACACCGGGGAGCTGTTTTTT. Translating gives CASSLVRTGAPNTGELFF.

The V and J genes are TRBV11-2 and TRBJ2-7; TRBD2 is a possible D gene (5 bases). The CDR3 runs to 15 residues. Germline values: CDR1 SGHAT, CDR2 FQNNGV. Deletions cut 3 bases from V and 7 bases from J, with 19 bases between. CDR3 sequence (DNA): TGTGCCAGCAGCTTGCCGTATCGGGTTAGCGAGGAGCAGTACTTC. Translation gives CASSLPYRVSEEQYF.

The V gene is TRBV27, the J gene TRBJ2-7, with D perhaps matching TRBD1 (6 bases). V shed 4 bases and J shed 5 bases, with 12 bases lying between them. The germline V gene encodes CDR1 MNHEY and CDR2 SMNVEV (reference sequence). The CDR3 spans 13 residues. DNA of the CDR3: TGTGCCAGCAGTTCCCCTGGGGGCCACGAGCAGTACTTC. Translation: CASSSPGGHEQYF.

The rearrangement uses TRBV6-5 and TRBJ2-1; D perhaps matches TRBD2 (6 bases). This CDR3 is built from 13 residues. Germline CDR1 reads MNHEY; CDR2 reads SVGAGI. V was shortened by 11 bases and J by 4 bases, with 15 bases between the two germline ends. The CDR3: CAGGGPAYNEQFF. For the CDR3, the DNA is TGTGCCGGAGGAGGGCCAGCGTACAATGAGCAGTTCTTC.

The chain is built from TRBV6-5 and TRBJ2-7; 7 nucleotides line up with TRBD2. Germline-derived CDR1 and CDR2 are MNHEY and SVGAGI. J gave up 9 bases and V 1 base, and 15 bases lay outside the gene matches. CDR3 length: 16 residues. Written as DNA, the CDR3 is TGTGCCAGCAGTTACTTACGGGAGGAAGACCTCGGGGCGCAGTACTTC. The encoded protein is CASSYLREEDLGAQYF.

This clone was seen once. The rearrangement joins TRBV7-9 to TRBJ1-5; the match to TRBD1 covers 9 bases. The germline V gene encodes CDR1 SEHNR and CDR2 FQNEAQ (reference sequence). There are 15 residues in the CDR3. V lost 5 bases to trimming and J lost 5 bases; unmatched junction nucleotides: 7. The CDR3 spells CASSPGGTGHQPQHF. The CDR3 nucleotides are TGTGCCAGCAGCCCAGGAGGGACAGGGCATCAGCCCCAGCATTTT.

This chain links TRBV28 with TRBJ2-1; 8 bases map to TRBD2. The CDR3 runs to 17 residues. V trimming: 4 bases; J trimming: 1 base; junction bases outside the gene matches: 9. Germline V gene sequence: CDR1 MDHEN, CDR2 SYDVKM. CDR3 sequence (DNA): TGTGCCAGCAGTTCCCGGACTAGCCTCTTGTCCTACAATGAGCAGTTCTTC. This codes for CASSSRTSLLSYNEQFF.

This clone was seen a single time. The genes are TRBV5-1 and TRBJ2-2, with D unclear. Trimming took 0 bases from V and 8 from J, leaving 5 bases between them. CDR1 and CDR2 (germline): SGHRS, YFSETQ. The CDR3 extends over 12 amino acids. Here the CDR3 reads CASSLDEGELFF. CDR3 bases: TGCGCCAGCAGCTTGGACGAGGGGGAGCTGTTTTTT.

V gene TRBV9 combines with J gene TRBJ2-6, with unresolved D. The CDR3 consists of 16 residues. The V end lost 1 base, the J end lost 0 bases, and 8 bases lay between the germline ends. The V gene's germline CDR1 is SGDLS and CDR2 YYNGEE. The CDR3 sequence: CASSVSKPSGANVLTF. The CDR3 DNA sequence: TGTGCCAGCAGCGTATCGAAACCCTCTGGGGCCAACGTCCTGACTTTC.